This T cell receptor (beta chain) is drawn from a study of CD8 T cells in Susac syndrome (dated by TCRdb to between 2017 and 2020). Regarding the research as a whole: Whether CD8+ T cell activation and differentiation in Susac syndrome was antigen driven was tested using repertoire sequencing.

RNA was extracted with the RNeasy kit and about 0.5 to 1 ug was reverse transcribed using random hexamers. The immunoSEQ multiplex PCR assay, covering 54 Vbeta and 13 Jbeta segments, was used to amplify TCR beta CDR3 regions. To correct PCR amplification bias, a synthetic template baseline was used for both primer optimization and computational correction. Per the source publication's procedure: Reads were assigned to V, D and J genes according to IMGT and analyzed in immunoSEQ Analyzer, with only productive sequences retained. Clonality was computed as one minus Shannon entropy normalized by log2 of the number of productive unique sequences. Public and private clones were assessed among the 100 most prevalent clones of each patient and control. Clones were defined as Susac-specific when absent from the healthy and MS cohorts, from approximately 970 published viral clones and from other ImmuneACCESS disease sequences. TCRdb redid the processing of the public reads, applying fastp at Q25 and MiXCR, and retained in-frame beta chains. CDR3 protein duplicates are merged, each entry listing the most common genes and DNA. These V and J calls derive from TCRdb rather than the authors' analysis. Within this sample are some 200,000 distinct CDR3 sequences, with 85% to 95% of them counted one time only. The ten largest clones add up to 0.1% of the sample.

Broader findings and caveats from the paper: The number of individuals in the TCR sequencing and HLA analysis was recognized as being relatively small.

Peripheral blood CD8+ and CD4+ T cells from healthy donors, Susac syndrome patients and multiple sclerosis patients were profiled by high-throughput TCR beta sequencing. Healthy donors were age- and sex-matched controls. Bulk CD8+ and CD4+ T cells were purified by magnetic negative isolation, whereas CD8+ TEMRA cells were enriched by FACS. Blood was drawn into EDTA tubes, processed within 24 hours, and PBMCs were isolated by density gradient centrifugation. PBMCs intended for TCR sequencing were cryopreserved in liquid nitrogen and were subsequently thawed in a 37 degrees C water bath. The sorted or isolated CD4+, CD8+ and CD8+ TEMRA cells had a purity of 90% or higher. This clonotype was picked up a small number of times. Its antigen specificity is not known. Base qualities are not provided; no much larger clone lies one nucleotide away. At the junction V is shortened by 2 bases and J by 4 bases, with 14 bases in between. CDR1 and CDR2 are drawn from the germline V gene: MDHEN, SYDVKM. Spanning cysteine to phenylalanine, the CDR3 consists of 15 amino acids. Solely the CDR3 DNA is kept, with 45 bases framed from the first base.

Sequences were obtained from CD4+ T cells from PBMCs. In this chain, TRBV28 is recombined with TRBJ2-5; a tentative D match to TRBD1 spans 5 bases. This TCR derives from a human donor in good health. The DNA sequence is TGTGCCAGCAGTTTACGCCAGGGCGGTTCAGAGACCCAGTACTTC. It translates to CASSLRQGGSETQYF.